In its sample, the clone carrying this T cell receptor beta chain was seen a few times. This record comes from a study of blood T cell repertoires in COVID-19. Per germline, CDR1 KGHSH and CDR2 LQKENI. CDR3 length: 15 amino acids. V was pared by 4 bases and J by 13 bases, with 9 bases of the junction left unmatched. TCRdb keeps only in-frame clones here, not all; method: immunoSEQ multiplex PCR. Among 140,000 or so clones listed, approximately 87% were seen once. The chain is built from TRBV18 and TRBJ2-2; 13 bases are a match to TRBD2. The source material was peripheral blood. The sequence was obtained from a woman aged 45 to 65 with active or convalescent COVID-19. CDR3 bases: TGTGCCAGCTCACACTCCGGGACTAGCGGGGAGAGGCTGTTTTTT. It yields the protein CASSHSGTSGERLFF.